This paragraph covers one TCR beta chain sequence. Antigen specificity is unknown. The sample comes from a study of cytomegalovirus exposure and HLA in healthy donors. Study at large: Findings of an earlier analysis included roughly 110 million unique TCR beta sequences from 180 million or so T cells.

The primer mix had 60 Vbeta and 13 Jbeta primers. TCRdb's copy holds only in-frame clones and misses some; the assay was immunoSEQ multiplex PCR. In the table there are fewer than 200,000 clones, about two thirds of which are singletons. The CDR3 spans 19 residues. Study results and caveats: Relative to equally common others, HLA-associated TCR beta chains showed greater clonal expansion in a later analysis. Later on, an analysis tied around 17,000 TCR beta sequences to HLA alleles at 0.05 false discovery rate.

Sequencing used PBMCs. The V and J genes are TRBV21-1 and TRBJ1-4; the DNA was not compared with TRBD1, the D call given in the table. TRBV21-1 is classified as a pseudogene. This TCR was recovered from a woman between 18 and 29 years old in good health and CMV-seropositive. The CDR3: CASSKGTGQGFQNNEKLFF. DNA for the CDR3: TGTGCCAGCAGCAAAGGAACGGGACAGGGGTTTCAGAATAATGAAAAACTGTTTTTT.